This TCR beta chain was retrieved from a study of blood T cell repertoires in COVID-19. Looking at the study overall: Collection of acute and convalescent COVID-19 samples took place in the United States, Italy and Spain.

The repertoire was sequenced with immunoSEQ multiplex PCR; TCRdb's copy has only in-frame clones and lacks some. The table shows more than 90,000 clones, with 70% to 85% occurring only once. From germline, CDR1 is SGHRS and CDR2 YFSETQ. V lost 0 bases and J 0 bases, leaving 7 bases between the germline ends. CDR3 size: 14 residues. This clonotype originated in a human donor in a cohort sampled during active COVID-19. Input material: peripheral blood. V and J are TRBV5-1 and TRBJ2-7; unclear D gene. The DNA for the CDR3 is TGCGCCAGCAGCTTGGCCGTCAGCTCCTACGAGCAGTACTTC. It translates to CASSLAVSSYEQYF.